The 5 T cell receptor beta chains given below trace back to one sample, sequenced in a study of blood T cell repertoires in COVID-19. The table came from immunoSEQ multiplex PCR; TCRdb's copy has only in-frame clones and leaves some out. The repertoire includes roughly 480,000 clones, 75% to 90% of them detected once, and 0.75% to 0.9% sits in the top ten. Sequenced input: peripheral blood. These receptor sequences come from a man between 18 and 29 years old with COVID-19, enrolled during active disease.

This chain uses TRBV7-9 with TRBJ2-1, with 8 bases matching TRBD1. The CDR3 is made up of 14 amino acids. Unmatched junction bases numbered 9, after V lost 5 bases and J lost 9 bases. Germline loops: CDR1 SEHNR, CDR2 FQNEAQ (reference sequence). Here the CDR3 reads CASSPGTGGGEQFF. The CDR3 bases are TGTGCCAGCAGCCCAGGAACAGGGGGTGGTGAGCAGTTCTTC.

The rearrangement links TRBV4-1 to TRBJ2-3; D ambiguous. The CDR3 length is 12 residues. V shed 10 bases and J shed 5 bases, with 13 bases lying between them. Germline CDR1 MGHRA, CDR2 YSYEKL. The CDR3 here is CATSGPVDTQYF. Written as DNA, the CDR3 is TGCGCCACGTCGGGTCCCGTAGATACGCAGTATTTT.

This sequence joins TRBV19 and TRBJ2-6; D gene uncertain. The germline V gene encodes CDR1 LNHDA and CDR2 SQIVND (reference sequence). This CDR3 contains 16 residues. V lost 5 bases and J 0 bases, leaving 11 bases between the germline ends. The CDR3: CASSPRKASGANVLTF. In nucleotides, the CDR3 is TGTGCCAGTAGTCCCCGAAAAGCCTCTGGGGCCAACGTCCTGACTTTC.

The chain combines TRBV19 with TRBJ1-2; D call uncertain. CDR3 length equals 14 residues. Per germline, CDR1 LNHDA and CDR2 SQIVND (reference sequence). V dropped 7 bases and J dropped 3 bases, with 15 bases sitting between them. CDR3 bases: TGTGCCAGTAACCGGTCCCCTGTGGACTATGGCTACACCTTC. Translating it yields CASNRSPVDYGYTF.

CDR3: CASSWAGEGVGQFF. CDR3 DNA: TGCGCCAGCAGCTGGGCCGGGGAAGGCGTAGGGCAGTTCTTC. The J gene is TRBJ2-1, the V gene TRBV5-1; TRBD2 might be the D (5 bases). Deletions cut 3 bases from V and 12 bases from J, with 19 bases between. There are 14 residues in the CDR3. Per the germline V gene, CDR1 is SGHRS and CDR2 is YFSETQ.